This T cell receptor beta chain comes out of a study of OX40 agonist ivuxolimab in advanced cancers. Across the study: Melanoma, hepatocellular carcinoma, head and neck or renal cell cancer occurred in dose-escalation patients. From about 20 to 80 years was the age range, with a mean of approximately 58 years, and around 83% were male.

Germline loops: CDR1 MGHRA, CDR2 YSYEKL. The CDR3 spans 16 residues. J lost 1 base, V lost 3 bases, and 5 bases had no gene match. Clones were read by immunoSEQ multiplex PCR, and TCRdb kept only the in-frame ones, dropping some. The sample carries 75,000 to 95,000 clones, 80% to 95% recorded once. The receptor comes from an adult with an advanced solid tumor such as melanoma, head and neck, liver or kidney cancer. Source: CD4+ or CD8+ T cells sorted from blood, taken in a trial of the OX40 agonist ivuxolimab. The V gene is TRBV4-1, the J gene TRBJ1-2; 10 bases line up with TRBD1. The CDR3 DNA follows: TGCGCCAGCAGCCAGGGACAGGGGCTACTTAACTATGGCTACACCTTC. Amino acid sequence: CASSQGQGLLNYGYTF.